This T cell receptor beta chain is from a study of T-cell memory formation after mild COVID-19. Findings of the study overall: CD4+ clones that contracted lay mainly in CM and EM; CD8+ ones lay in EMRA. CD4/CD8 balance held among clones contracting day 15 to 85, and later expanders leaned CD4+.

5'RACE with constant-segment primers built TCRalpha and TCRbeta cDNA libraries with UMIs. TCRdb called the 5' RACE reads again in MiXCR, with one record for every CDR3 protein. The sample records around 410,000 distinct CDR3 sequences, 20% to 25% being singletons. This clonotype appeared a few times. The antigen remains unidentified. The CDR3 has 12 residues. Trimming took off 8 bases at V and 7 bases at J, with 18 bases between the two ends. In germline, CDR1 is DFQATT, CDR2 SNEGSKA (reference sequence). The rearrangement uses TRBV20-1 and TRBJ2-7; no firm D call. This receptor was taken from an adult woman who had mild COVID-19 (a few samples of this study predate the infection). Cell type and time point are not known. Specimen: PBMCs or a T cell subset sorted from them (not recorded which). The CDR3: CSFTPSAMEQYF. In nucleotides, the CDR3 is TGCAGTTTTACCCCCTCTGCCATGGAGCAGTACTTC.